This T cell receptor (beta chain) came from a study of neurological immune-mediated disorders. Study observations and caveats: The study found no CDR3 amino acid sequences shared by expanded clones across subjects, suggesting private repertoires in all groups.

The length of the CDR3 is 14 residues. The junction had 3 bases not matched to a gene; V was cut back by 3 bases and J by 0 bases. Germline CDR1 SGHRS, CDR2 YFSETQ. Unsorted libraries came from 2 million PBMCs stored at -80 °C. Template-switch 5'RACE cDNA synthesis added a 10-nucleotide unique molecular identifier. Via MiXCR, TCRdb re-called the 5' RACE reads, giving one row per CDR3 protein. The table records 77,000 or so distinct CDR3 sequences, roughly 9.5% of them present only once. This clonotype was recorded many times. The antigen remains unidentified. The rearrangement links TRBV5-1 to TRBJ2-7; 7 bases agree with TRBD1. The sequenced material came from PBMCs. This receptor was obtained from a man aged 50 to 60 in good health. The chain's CDR3 is CASSSDRSSYEQYF. For the CDR3, the DNA is TGCGCCAGCAGCTCGGACAGGTCCTCCTACGAGCAGTACTTC.